A single sample gave rise to the 15 T cell receptor beta chains below, sequenced in a study of T cell responses to AZD1222 COVID-19 vaccine. Profiling relied on immunoSEQ multiplex PCR, and the TCRdb table lists in-frame clones only, not all of them. The table includes around 100,000 clones, 93% detected once. Sequences were derived from peripheral blood, sampled on day 0 of AZD1222 vaccination. The receptor source for this set is an adult in good health.

The chain couples TRBV7-6 to TRBJ2-2; D gene uncertain. V was clipped by 2 bases and J by 2 bases, with 3 bases between them. Germline V lookup: CDR1 SGHVS, CDR2 FNYEAQ. This CDR3 is built from 13 residues. CDR3: CASSLSNTGELFF. The CDR3 DNA reads TGTGCCAGCAGCTTAAGCAACACCGGGGAGCTGTTTTTT.

The V and J genes are TRBV6-6 and TRBJ2-2, with D possibly being TRBD1 or TRBD2 (6 bases each). Germline loops: CDR1 MNHNY, CDR2 SVGAGI (reference sequence). This CDR3 region has 15 residues. Trimming shortened V by 2 bases and J by 8 bases, and 15 bases separated the two germline ends. The CDR3, as DNA: TGTGCCAGCAGTTACCCGCAGGAGGGGGAAGGGGAGCTGTTTTTT. Encoded protein: CASSYPQEGEGELFF.

The chain joins TRBV19 to TRBJ1-4; unclear D gene. The CDR3 covers 14 residues. Looked up from germline, CDR1 is LNHDA and CDR2 is SQIVND (reference sequence). The V and J ends lost 2 bases and 7 bases respectively, with 11 bases between them. CDR3 region: CASSIYPGREKLFF. For the CDR3, the DNA is TGTGCCAGTAGTATATACCCGGGTCGTGAAAAACTGTTTTTT.

The V gene is TRBV10-3, the J gene TRBJ2-2; D remains unclear. The CDR3 has 12 amino acids. V gave up 2 bases and J gave up 8 bases, with 6 bases separating them. Germline V gives CDR1 ENHRY, CDR2 SYGVKD. This chain's CDR3 is CAISEKIGELFF. Written as DNA, the CDR3 is TGTGCCATCAGTGAGAAGATAGGGGAGCTGTTTTTT.

This clone was observed a single time. The chain carries TRBV6-2 or TRBV6-3 and TRBJ2-7; TRBD2 matches at 10 bases. This CDR3 has 15 amino acids. Germline V CDR1 and CDR2: MNHEY, SVGEGT. V lost 2 bases, J lost 4 bases, and 5 bases stayed unmatched. The CDR3 region has the DNA TGTGCCAGCAGTTACCCCAGCGGGAGGGGGTACGAGCAGTACTTC. It translates to CASSYPSGRGYEQYF.

The chain recombines TRBV7-2 with TRBJ2-3; D remains ambiguous. The CDR3 loop spans 11 amino acids. Germline V gene lookup returns CDR1 SGHTA and CDR2 FQGNSA. The ends were cut back, 0 bases at V and 7 bases at J, with 2 bases in the middle. The CDR3 sequence is CASSLAYTQYF. The CDR3 coding sequence is TGTGCCAGCAGCTTAGCCTATACGCAGTATTTT.

The chain carries TRBV6-5 and TRBJ1-1; tentative D call: TRBD1 (5 bases). Between the trimmed V and J ends, which lost 2 bases and 1 base, there was a span of 5 bases. The CDR3 runs 13 residues. Germline V gene data show CDR1 as MNHEY and CDR2 as SVGAGI. The CDR3 loop reads CASSYGGNTEAFF. Here the CDR3 DNA reads TGTGCCAGCAGTTACGGGGGGAACACTGAAGCTTTCTTT.

J is TRBJ1-4 and V is TRBV5-1; TRBD1 might be the D (5 bases). V lost 0 bases, J lost 8 bases, and 8 bases lay in between. The CDR3 extends over 13 amino acids. Germline lookup yields CDR1 SGHRS and CDR2 YFSETQ. The CDR3 DNA reads as TGCGCCAGCAGCTTGGCCCGGGGGGAAAAACTGTTTTTT. Its protein is CASSLARGEKLFF.

V and J are TRBV6-6 and TRBJ1-3, with 10 bases that match TRBD1. Germline V gives CDR1 MNHNY, CDR2 SVGAGI (reference sequence). This CDR3 is 15 amino acids long. After removal of 2 bases from V and 8 bases from J, the junction contained 6 bases not matched to a gene. The CDR3 spells CASSYPPGQGDTIYF. DNA of the CDR3: TGTGCCAGCAGTTACCCGCCTGGACAGGGGGACACCATATATTTT.

CDR3 DNA: TGTGCCAGCAGCTTAGACCTTCCCCGGACAAACTATGGCTACACCTTC. Its translation: CASSLDLPRTNYGYTF. The V and J genes are TRBV11-2 and TRBJ1-2, with a weak D call TRBD1 (5 bases). CDR3 length: 16 residues. Per the germline V gene, CDR1 is SGHAT and CDR2 is FQNNGV. Trimming took 0 bases from V and 2 from J, leaving 13 bases between them.

V gene TRBV29-1 combines with J gene TRBJ2-1, with a possible D match to TRBD1 (5 bases). V lost 3 bases, J lost 4 bases, and 13 bases lay in between. CDR3 length: 14 residues. Germline-derived CDR1 and CDR2 are SQVTM and ANQGSEA. Here the CDR3 reads CSVEFKGHYNEQFF. The CDR3 DNA sequence: TGCAGCGTTGAGTTTAAGGGGCATTACAATGAGCAGTTCTTC.

This clone was detected only once. The chain uses TRBV19 and TRBJ2-2; D is unresolved. The germline V gene has CDR1 LNHDA and CDR2 SQIVND (reference sequence). The CDR3 has 13 amino acids. Trimming took off 3 bases at V and 1 base at J, with 3 bases between the two ends. CDR3 region: CASSIENTGELFF. Written as DNA, the CDR3 is TGTGCCAGTAGTATCGAGAACACCGGGGAGCTGTTTTTT.

This rearrangement joins TRBV21-1 to TRBJ2-1; TRBD1, the D gene given by the table, was not confirmed from the DNA. TRBV21-1 is an annotated pseudogene. This CDR3 has 13 amino acids. In DNA form, the CDR3 reads TGTGCCGCCCGGGACAGGGTGAACAATGAGCAGTTCTTC. It translates to CAARDRVNNEQFF.

V and J are TRBV4-1 and TRBJ1-1, with TRBD1 as a possible D gene (5 bases). Germline lookup yields CDR1 MGHRA and CDR2 YSYEKL. With 1 base removed from V and 4 bases from J, the gap between germline ends came to 31 bases. The CDR3 is made up of 21 amino acids. DNA for the CDR3: TGCGCCAGCAGCCAAGCCCCTCTAACCCAGGCCATCCCGAAAAGGGGCACTGAAGCTTTCTTT. It encodes CASSQAPLTQAIPKRGTEAFF.

The chain carries TRBV30 and TRBJ1-2; no clear D. CDR3 length: 13 residues. Germline CDR1 reads GTSNPN; CDR2 reads SVGIG (reference sequence). V lost 0 bases to trimming and J lost 7 bases, with 12 bases between them. The CDR3 region has the DNA TGTGCCTGGAGTGTACGTACCTCAACTGGCTACACCTTC. Its protein is CAWSVRTSTGYTF. The full variable domain, its missing parts supplied by reference TRBV30 and TRBJ1-2, is SQTIHQWPATLVQPVGSPLSLECTVEGTSNPNLYWYRQAAGRGLQLLFYSVGIGQISSEVPQNLSASRPQDRQFILSSKKLLLSDSGFYLCAWSVRTSTGYTFGSGTRLTVV.